This TCR beta chain comes out of a study of CD8 T cells in Susac syndrome. Trimming at V came to 6 bases and at J to 2 bases, leaving 9 bases not matched to a gene. Germline CDR1 SGHRS, CDR2 YFSETQ. CDR3 length: 15 amino acids. Random hexamers were used to reverse transcribe roughly 0.5 to 1 ug of RNA. MiXCR, run by TCRdb on the immunoSEQ multiplex PCR reads, gives a single entry per CDR3 protein. The profile shows 300,000 to 350,000 distinct CDR3 sequences, about 92% of them singletons. Peripheral blood CD8+ and CD4+ T cells were profiled by TCR beta sequencing. Negative isolation was used for CD8+ and CD4+ T cells and FACS enrichment for TEMRA cells.

The TCR comes from a human donor with multiple sclerosis. Sequenced material: CD4+ T cells from PBMCs. This rearrangement joins TRBV5-1 to TRBJ2-5; TRBD1 aligns across 8 bases. This chain's CDR3 is CASMVVTGAQETQYF. DNA for the CDR3: TGCGCCAGCATGGTTGTGACAGGGGCTCAAGAGACCCAGTACTTC.